Listed below are T cell receptor beta chains from one sample, sequenced in a study of CD8+ T cells in alopecia areata. TCRdb's table, derived via immunoSEQ multiplex PCR, lists solely in-frame clones and lacks some. The sample includes about 140,000 clones, about 88% seen only once; the top ten take roughly 13%. Sequencing was performed on CD8+ T cells sorted from blood, taken at week 4, from a patient treated with tofacitinib. These receptors were obtained from a human donor with alopecia areata. The CDR3 runs from the conserved cysteine through the conserved F or W. Each record gives: D gene, V gene, clone size, J gene, CDR3 protein, CDR3 DNA. D genes are given only for firm matches. Size values are once, few and many counts, or a class for expanded clones, and some rows have none.

-	TRBV6-5	-	TRBJ2-3	CASSYLAGTFTDTQYF	TGTGCCAGCAGTTACTTGGCGGGGACATTCACAGATACGCAGTATTTT
-	TRBV27	-	TRBJ1-4	CASSLGEKLFF	TGTGCCAGCAGTTTAGGCGAAAAACTGTTTTTT
-	TRBV29-1	-	TRBJ2-7	CSVEIPLGDEQYF	TGCAGCGTTGAGATCCCCCTTGGGGACGAGCAGTACTTC
-	TRBV29-1	-	TRBJ2-3	CSVEDWGTGGQYF	TGCAGCGTTGAAGATTGGGGTACCGGGGGGCAGTATTTT
TRBD1	TRBV27	-	TRBJ2-1	CASSGDRSSYNEQFF	TGTGCCAGCAGTGGGGACAGGAGCTCCTACAATGAGCAGTTCTTC
TRBD2	TRBV29-1	-	TRBJ2-7	CSVQSSGGNFRIYEQYF	TGCAGCGTTCAGTCTAGCGGGGGGAATTTTCGCATCTACGAGCAGTACTTC
TRBD2	TRBV30	-	TRBJ2-7	CAWSSGAGPSYEQYF	TGTGCCTGGAGCTCTGGAGCGGGACCTTCCTACGAGCAGTACTTC
-	TRBV25-1	-	TRBJ2-7	CASSGGYEQYF	TGTGCCAGCAGTGGAGGCTACGAGCAGTACTTC
-	TRBV9	-	TRBJ2-1	CASSAGNYNEQFF	TGTGCCAGCAGCGCTGGAAACTACAATGAGCAGTTCTTC
-	TRBV10-3	-	TRBJ2-7	CAISESLHYEQYF	TGTGCCATCAGTGAGTCGTTACATTACGAGCAGTACTTC
-	TRBV29-1	-	TRBJ1-2	CSVIWGSNYGYTF	TGCAGCGTTATATGGGGGTCTAACTATGGCTACACCTTC
-	TRBV15	-	TRBJ2-7	CATSRGEAHYEQYF	TGTGCCACCAGCAGAGGCGAGGCCCACTACGAGCAGTACTTC
-	TRBV27	few	TRBJ2-7	CASSLSGDDYEQYF	TGTGCCAGCAGTTTATCAGGGGACGACTACGAGCAGTACTTC
-	TRBV25-1	once	TRBJ2-7	CASSRLASYEQYF	TGTGCCAGCAGTAGGCTAGCGAGTTACGAGCAGTACTTC
-	TRBV27	-	TRBJ2-1	CASSLDGRVAYNEQFF	TGTGCCAGCAGTTTAGACGGCAGGGTGGCCTACAATGAGCAGTTCTTC
-	TRBV19	once	TRBJ1-1	CASSMISEAFF	TGTGCCAGTAGTATGATCAGTGAAGCTTTCTTT
TRBD2	TRBV7-9	-	TRBJ2-7	CASSRSGRSSYEQYF	TGTGCCAGCAGCCGTAGCGGGAGGAGCTCCTACGAGCAGTACTTC
TRBD1	TRBV29-1	-	TRBJ2-7	CSVEDRGPHEQYF	TGCAGCGTGGAGGACAGGGGGCCTCACGAGCAGTACTTC
-	TRBV29-1	-	TRBJ2-7	CSVGEGYEQYF	TGCAGCGTTGGCGAAGGTTACGAGCAGTACTTC
-	TRBV5-1	-	TRBJ2-7	CASSLTDPLLDEQYF	TGCGCCAGCAGCTTGACAGACCCCCTTCTCGACGAGCAGTACTTC
-	TRBV2	-	TRBJ2-1	CASSDGSSYNEQFF	TGTGCCAGCAGTGATGGGTCCTCCTACAATGAGCAGTTCTTC
-	TRBV4-2	-	TRBJ2-7	CASSQDYGKVTYEQYF	TGTGCCAGCAGCCAAGATTACGGCAAGGTCACCTACGAGCAGTACTTC
-	TRBV29-1	-	TRBJ2-1	CSVEGQLTYNEQFF	TGCAGCGTTGAAGGACAGCTCACCTACAATGAGCAGTTCTTC
TRBD2	TRBV27	-	TRBJ2-1	CASSLSSLAGGYNEQFF	TGTGCCAGCAGTTTATCGTCCCTAGCGGGGGGTTACAATGAGCAGTTCTTC
TRBD2	TRBV5-6	-	TRBJ2-7	CASSLPRLAGGYEQYF	TGTGCCAGCAGCTTGCCCCGACTAGCGGGAGGCTACGAGCAGTACTTC
TRBD1	TRBV5-6	-	TRBJ1-5	CASSFYGTDQQPQHF	TGTGCCAGCAGCTTCTACGGGACAGACCAACAGCCCCAGCATTTT
TRBD2	TRBV5-1	-	TRBJ2-1	CASSPDSGGYNEQFF	TGCGCCAGCAGCCCAGATAGCGGGGGATACAATGAGCAGTTCTTC
-	TRBV15	-	TRBJ1-2	CATSRTSTVTNYGYTF	TGTGCCACCAGCAGAACCTCGACAGTGACTAACTATGGCTACACCTTC
-	TRBV29-1	-	TRBJ1-1	CSVEDLEGVGSTEAFF	TGCAGCGTTGAAGATCTGGAGGGGGTTGGGAGCACTGAAGCTTTCTTT
TRBD2	TRBV5-4	-	TRBJ2-3	CASSLAGGIDTQYF	TGTGCCAGCAGCTTGGCGGGGGGGATAGATACGCAGTATTTT
-	TRBV5-1	-	TRBJ2-3	CASKGEDTQYF	TGCGCCAGCAAGGGGGAAGATACGCAGTATTTT
-	TRBV30	once	TRBJ2-7	CAWSPTTRGEQYF	TGTGCCTGGAGTCCTACGACCCGTGGGGAGCAGTACTTC
-	TRBV27	once	TRBJ1-2	CASSSKRTGSGVYGYTF	TGTGCCAGCAGTTCCAAGAGGACGGGCTCTGGGGTGTATGGCTACACCTTC
-	TRBV29-1	-	TRBJ2-1	CSVQGRNEQFF	TGCAGCGTTCAGGGACGAAATGAGCAGTTCTTC
-	TRBV25-1	few	TRBJ1-3	CASSSGTVWNTIYF	TGTGCCAGCAGCTCAGGGACCGTGTGGAACACCATATATTTT
TRBD2	TRBV11-2	once	TRBJ2-5	CASSLIGAGTKETQYF	TGTGCCAGCAGCTTAATAGGCGCAGGGACTAAAGAGACCCAGTACTTC
-	TRBV10-3	once	TRBJ1-2	CAISERGRQASGYTF	TGTGCCATCAGTGAAAGGGGGAGACAGGCCTCAGGCTACACCTTC
-	TRBV14	-	TRBJ2-1	CASSQHNGPRGEQFF	TGTGCCAGCAGCCAGCATAACGGGCCCAGAGGGGAGCAGTTCTTC
-	TRBV7-9	-	TRBJ2-7	CASSRSYEQYF	TGTGCCAGCAGCCGCTCCTACGAGCAGTACTTC
-	TRBV7-2	once	TRBJ2-1	CASSSEYQGDPYNEQFF	TGTGCCAGCAGCTCAGAGTACCAGGGAGATCCCTACAATGAGCAGTTCTTC
-	TRBV12-5	-	TRBJ2-1	CASGLEVHEQFF	TGTGCTAGTGGTTTGGAGGTCCATGAGCAGTTCTTC
-	TRBV14	-	TRBJ1-2	CASSQESVIYGYTF	TGTGCCAGCAGCCAAGAATCCGTGATCTATGGCTACACCTTC
TRBD2	TRBV2	-	TRBJ2-1	CASSDASGGAYEQFF	TGTGCCAGCAGTGATGCTAGCGGGGGGGCCTATGAGCAGTTCTTC
-	TRBV10-3	-	TRBJ1-2	CAISESGRTNYGYTF	TGTGCCATCAGTGAGTCGGGACGGACGAACTATGGCTACACCTTC
-	TRBV5-1	-	TRBJ2-1	CASSLYRDHEQFF	TGCGCCAGCAGCCTGTACAGAGACCATGAGCAGTTCTTC
TRBD2	TRBV27	few	TRBJ2-3	CASSYNSGALRDTQYF	TGTGCCAGCAGCTATAATAGCGGGGCTCTCCGGGATACGCAGTATTTT
-	TRBV12-5	-	TRBJ2-1	CASGLVITAGGQGEQFF	TGTGCTAGTGGTTTGGTAATAACGGCGGGAGGACAGGGTGAGCAGTTCTTC
TRBD2	TRBV29-1	few	TRBJ2-1	CSVRTSGRPYNEQFF	TGCAGCGTTCGGACTAGCGGGAGGCCCTACAATGAGCAGTTCTTC
-	TRBV4-1	-	TRBJ2-3	CASTRGPGTDTQYF	TGCGCCAGCACTCGAGGCCCGGGGACAGATACGCAGTATTTT
TRBD1	TRBV29-1	-	TRBJ1-2	CSVDGTGSNYGYTF	TGCAGCGTTGATGGGACAGGGTCTAACTATGGCTACACCTTC